This T cell receptor beta chain was observed in a study of T cell responses to AZD1222 COVID-19 vaccine. Study outcomes and limitations: Two AZD1222 doses significantly raised spike-specific TCR breadth and depth over controls. Nearly half of the spike-specific TCRs reportedly recognize variant regions that carry no mutations. Sampling that yielded the repertoires occurred only after the peak T cell response. Most donors were white British, females outnumbered males, and clonal diversity was possibly underestimated.

A remark on this clone: Its cognate antigen is unknown.

This table comes from immunoSEQ multiplex PCR, and its TCRdb copy is limited to in-frame clones, with some not included. The sample comprises around 110,000 clones, 85% to 95% of which are singletons, and more than 1.5% rests with the top ten. CDR3 length: 15 residues. The material sequenced was peripheral blood, taken 28 days after the second AZD1222 dose. The J gene is TRBJ2-7, the V gene TRBV12-1; the table's D call of TRBD1 was not tested on the DNA. TRBV12-1 is an annotated pseudogene. This TCR came from an adult who received the AZD1222 COVID-19 vaccine. The CDR3: CASSLPGHSLCEQYF. The CDR3 nucleotides are TGTGCCAGCAGCTTACCGGGACACAGCCTCTGCGAGCAGTACTTC.